These T cell receptor beta chains were read from a single sample in a study of low-dose radiotherapy and immunotherapy resistance in tumors. TCRdb recomputed calls from the reads with MiXCR, one row per CDR3 protein. The table lists tens of thousands of distinct CDR3 sequences, about a sixth of them singletons. Sequences were derived from PBMCs, sampled before treatment. The receptors shown here come from a male donor with prostate cancer. Each CDR3 is given with its conserved first and last residue. The D gene is left open where the match is weak. Rows give clone size only sometimes, using once, few, many, or a class for an expanded clone.

d_gene | abundance | j_gene | v_gene | CDR3nt | CDR3aa
. | many | TRBJ1-2 | TRBV9 | TGTGCCAGCAGCGCTGGGACCTTGACTTATGGCTACACCTTC | CASSAGTLTYGYTF
. | . | TRBJ1-1 | TRBV20-1 | TGCAGTCTGCAGAACACAGGGCTTGAAGTGAACACTGAAGCTTTCTTT | CSLQNTGLEVNTEAFF
. | many | TRBJ2-6 | TRBV10-3 | TGTGCCATCAGTGAGTCCCGGATCTCTGGGGCCAACGTCCTGACTTTC | CAISESRISGANVLTF
. | many | TRBJ1-2 | TRBV20-1 | TGCAGTGCTAGAGCCCACGGAGGGTCAGATAGTGGCTACACCTTC | CSARAHGGSDSGYTF
. | few | TRBJ2-7 | TRBV5-5 | TGTGCCAGCAGCCCCACGGTGGGCGTGGATGAGCAGTACTTC | CASSPTVGVDEQYF
TRBD1 | few | TRBJ2-1 | TRBV9 | TGTGCCAGCAACACCGGGGACAGTAACAATGAGCAGTTCTTC | CASNTGDSNNEQFF
TRBD1 | many | TRBJ1-6 | TRBV5-6 | TGTGCCAGCAGGTACAGGGGTGATTCACCCCTCCACTTT | CASRYRGDSPLHF
TRBD1 | many | TRBJ2-4 | TRBV7-2 | TGTGCCAGCAGCCAAATGGGACAGGAAAACATTCAGTACTTC | CASSQMGQENIQYF
. | many | TRBJ2-6 | TRBV15 | TGTGCCACCCTGATGACTGGGGCCAACGTCCTGACTTTC | CATLMTGANVLTF
. | many | TRBJ1-2 | TRBV5-1 | TGCGCCAGCAGCTTGGATGGGCAGGCTGGGGGCACCTTC | CASSLDGQAGGTF